The clone carrying this T cell receptor (beta chain) has at least ten counts. The antigen is undetermined. Absence of ophthalmopathy progression within 18 months defined stable Graves' hyperthyroidism. For the diagnoses, clinical symptoms, serum thyroxine and TRAb, thyroid ultrasound and orbital computed tomography were used. The source of the PBMCs was less than 12 ml of fresh peripheral blood. These data belong to a study of T cells in Graves' hyperthyroidism and ophthalmopathy. Study-wide results and caveats: In simple terms, a model built on 13 V-J features told ophthalmopathy apart from stable hyperthyroidism.

The source material, RNA transcripts, was used to amplify TCR beta CDR3 regions. First-round RT-PCR targeting the TCR CDR3 was performed with the HTBI primer set. In TCRdb, the multiplex PCR reads were re-called with MiXCR into one record per CDR3 protein. Here the sample spans 540,000 or so distinct CDR3 sequences, 15% to 18% being singletons. Germline CDR1 reads SEHNR; CDR2 reads FQNEAQ (reference sequence). With 5 bases clipped from V and 1 base from J, the junction kept 5 bases outside the gene matches. There are 15 residues in the CDR3. V gene TRBV7-9 combines with J gene TRBJ1-1, with 9 bases lining up with TRBD1. The sample was blood. The TCR was taken from a woman aged 25 to 45 with Graves' hyperthyroidism. As DNA, the CDR3 is TGTGCCAGCAGCCCGGGACAGGGCCAGAACACTGAAGCTTTCTTT. Its protein product is CASSPGQGQNTEAFF.